These 14 T cell receptor beta chains came from one sample sequenced in a study of a mutant IDH1 vaccine in newly diagnosed glioma (dated by TCRdb to the early 2020s). Libraries were constructed by the immunoSEQ multiplex PCR assay. The clones in this table, taken by TCRdb from immuneACCESS, are in-frame only. Not every clone is retained; where verified, under half of the shortfall comes from an unresolved V gene, and the cause of the rest is unknown. For this sample there are 31,000 or so clones; more than 75% appear just once. Approximately 10% of the sample rests with the top ten. Antigens for these TCRs are unknown. The time point label here, explained by the study, means: week 35, safety follow-up. Each vaccine dose was 300 ug of a 20-mer mutant IDH1 peptide in Montanide, given subcutaneously with topical imiquimod. Sample: PBMCs, taken from a glioma patient whose treatment included an IDH1 peptide vaccine. Receptors were obtained from a woman aged 40 to 49 with glioma.

The chain combines TRBV6-5 with TRBJ2-7; TRBD2 might be the D (6 bases). Germline loops: CDR1 MNHEY, CDR2 SVGAGI. The CDR3 is made up of 13 amino acids. Trimming stripped 5 bases from V and 5 bases from J, with 13 bases between. The CDR3 nucleotides read TGTGCCAGCAGTACCCCGGGGGTCCACGAGCAGTACTTC. Protein product: CASSTPGVHEQYF.

V and J are TRBV30 and TRBJ1-2; a weak D match, TRBD1 (6 bases). This CDR3 is 13 amino acids long. Germline-derived CDR1 and CDR2 are GTSNPN and SVGIG (reference sequence). Trimming shortened V by 1 base and J by 5 bases, and 11 bases separated the two germline ends. The CDR3 DNA follows: TGTGCCTGGAGTGGGCAGGGGAGATATGGCTACACCTTC. Translation gives CAWSGQGRYGYTF.

The V gene is TRBV5-4, the J gene TRBJ2-7; tentative D call: TRBD1 (5 bases). This CDR3 has 15 residues. CDR1 and CDR2 (germline): SGHNT, YYREEE (reference sequence). V was pared by 0 bases and J by 5 bases, with 15 bases between. The CDR3 nucleotides read TGTGCCAGCAGCTTGGCCCAGGCAAGGGGCGACGAGCAGTACTTC. Its protein is CASSLAQARGDEQYF.

This clone has a handful of counts. The rearrangement links TRBV5-5 to TRBJ2-2; the D call may be TRBD1 or TRBD2 (5 bases each). In germline, CDR1 is SGHKS, CDR2 YYEKEE (reference sequence). There are 16 residues in the CDR3. Between the trimmed V and J ends, which lost 4 bases and 3 bases, there was a span of 16 bases. The CDR3 is CASSPLRGVDTGELFF. The DNA for the CDR3 is TGTGCCAGCAGCCCTCTGCGAGGGGTCGACACCGGGGAGCTGTTTTTT.

The rearrangement links TRBV29-1 to TRBJ1-3, with a weak D call TRBD1 (6 bases). CDR3 length equals 14 residues. V lost 0 bases, J lost 2 bases, and 8 bases lay in between. Germline lookup yields CDR1 SQVTM and CDR2 ANQGSEA. The CDR3 spells CSVEENRAGNTIYF. For the CDR3, the DNA is TGCAGCGTTGAAGAAAACAGGGCTGGAAACACCATATATTTT.

The chain carries TRBV5-1 and TRBJ2-5, with unresolved D. V was cut by 1 base and J by 3 bases, with 7 bases left in between. The V gene's germline CDR1 is SGHRS and CDR2 YFSETQ. The CDR3 totals 13 residues. The DNA of the CDR3 is TGCGCCAGCAGCTTGTACAGAGAAGAGACCCAGTACTTC. Translated, it gives CASSLYREETQYF.

In regard to this clone: No DNA is shown, since the ends of the CDR3 on it are uncertain; the CDR3 is the one TCRdb lists. The rearrangement uses TRBV29-1 and TRBJ1-2; TRBD1, the D gene given by the table, was not confirmed from the DNA. Germline V lookup: CDR1 SQVTM, CDR2 ANQGSEA. The CDR3 sequence runs 9 residues, both termini included. The CDR3 is CSVGAGNTF.

This clone was observed a handful of times. V gene TRBV4-2 combines with J gene TRBJ2-1; 15 bases are a match to TRBD2. The CDR3 extends over 18 amino acids. V was clipped by 3 bases and J by 4 bases; unmatched bases: 7. Germline V CDR1 and CDR2: LGHNA, YNFKEQ. The CDR3 nucleotides are TGTGCCAGCAGCCAGTCGGGACTAGCGGGGGGCATTTACAATGAGCAGTTCTTC. Its translation: CASSQSGLAGGIYNEQFF.

The chain links TRBV6-5 to TRBJ2-7; D is possibly TRBD1 (6 bases). V lost 8 bases and J 3 bases, leaving 20 bases between the germline ends. The CDR3 covers 15 residues. Germline V gene data show CDR1 as MNHEY and CDR2 as SVGAGI. CDR3 amino acids: CASQVPGAGFYEQYF. The CDR3 DNA is TGTGCCAGCCAAGTTCCAGGGGCAGGATTCTACGAGCAGTACTTC.

V and J are TRBV6-5 and TRBJ2-7; TRBD1 is a possible D gene (7 bases). Trimming stripped 7 bases from V and 3 bases from J, with 16 bases between. The V gene's germline CDR1 is MNHEY and CDR2 SVGAGI. CDR3 length: 14 amino acids. The DNA of the CDR3 is TGTGCCAGCAAATTAACCCAGGGGGGCTACGAGCAGTACTTC. Translation gives CASKLTQGGYEQYF.

This rearrangement joins TRBV18 to TRBJ2-7, with a weak D call TRBD1 (6 bases). In germline, CDR1 is KGHSH, CDR2 LQKENI. This CDR3 spans 15 amino acids. V lost 5 bases to trimming and J lost 2 bases, with 16 bases between them. In nucleotides, the CDR3 is TGTGCCAGCTCAAGTCCGACAGGACACACCTACGAGCAGTACTTC. The encoded protein is CASSSPTGHTYEQYF.

The chain is built from TRBV7-8 and TRBJ1-1, with TRBD1 matching 8 bases. The V segment lost 2 bases and the J segment 1 base; nucleotides outside the gene matches: 3. Germline V CDR1 and CDR2: SGHVS, FQNEAQ. The CDR3 is made up of 15 amino acids. The CDR3 loop is CASSLTGGPNTEAFF. The CDR3 coding sequence is TGTGCCAGCAGCTTAACAGGGGGACCGAACACTGAAGCTTTCTTT.

This clone was picked up a small number of times. The chain recombines TRBV7-9 with TRBJ1-5; tentatively, D is TRBD1 (5 bases). The CDR3 consists of 14 residues. Germline CDR1 reads SEHNR; CDR2 reads FQNEAQ (reference sequence). Trimming cost V 3 bases and J 4 bases, with 10 bases left between them. The CDR3 DNA reads as TGTGCCAGCAGCTTGTGGGACCGAAATCAGCCCCAGCATTTT. It yields the protein CASSLWDRNQPQHF.

This clone was recorded a few times. The V and J genes are TRBV27 and TRBJ1-1; D is ambiguous. CDR3 length: 16 amino acids. V lost 0 bases, J lost 0 bases, and 11 bases lay in between. In germline, CDR1 is MNHEY, CDR2 SMNVEV (reference sequence). The CDR3 DNA reads as TGTGCCAGCAGTTTATCGATTGCATCCATGAACACTGAAGCTTTCTTT. Translated: CASSLSIASMNTEAFF.